Below, one T cell receptor (beta chain) is given with its context. Its antigen remains unidentified. No much larger clonotype is one base removed from it; base qualities were not supplied. The CDR3, cysteine through phenylalanine, is 19 amino acids long. The only DNA kept is the CDR3, 57 bases in frame from the first base. Looking up the germline V gene yields CDR1 SGHTA and CDR2 FQGTGA. V loses 2 bases, J loses 0 bases, and the germline ends lie 20 bases apart. This entry is derived from a study of blood T cells in healthy people across ages (dated by TCRdb to the mid-2010s). Regarding the study in general: In model experiments, roughly one uniquely barcoded TCR beta cDNA molecule per two T cells was captured by template switching. Using the same blood draw, the study looked at two additional independent replicas of 1 million unique cDNA reads for two donors, one aged 18 to 30 and the other aged 80 or older. To avoid experimental bias, donors of different ages were randomly spread across the sequencing lanes. Four age groups were formed from the donors: young (average roughly 16 years), middle-aged (approximately 39), aged (62) and long-lived (around 82). Age-related changes in TCR beta repertoire diversity were measured in the study by deep sequencing normalized with unique cDNA molecular identifiers. Study-wide conclusions, independent of this receptor: Because profiling used bulk unsorted PBMCs, naive and antigen-experienced compartments could not be compared conclusively. Estimates of total diversity based on one million sequenced T cells were regarded as lower bounds and as underestimates. Compared with the aged group, more naive CD4+ T cells, fewer expanded clones and increased TCR diversity were shown by the long-lived group, suggesting age selection. There was a strong correlation between observed TCR beta diversity and the percentage of naive T cells measured by flow cytometry. The CMV infection status of donors was not known, potentially confounding age-related changes in expanded clonotypes. Observed TCR beta diversity per million T cells fell roughly linearly with age, and a significant reduction was already apparent by age roughly 40.

The donors were 40 or so Caucasian individuals from Russia, aged about 6 to 95 years, who were systemically healthy. Each donor gave 8.5 to 10 milliliters of peripheral blood, collected into EDTA-treated Vacutainer tubes. Ficoll-Paque density-gradient centrifugation was used to isolate PBMCs, with at least 6 million per sample. Total RNA, at least 6 micrograms per sample, was extracted from PBMCs with Trizol reagent. The percentages of naive CD45RAhigh/CD27high T cells were determined by flow cytometry on a PBMC aliquot from every donor. Library generation was performed with 5' RACE. Sequencing instrument: Illumina HiSeq 2500. The second PCR ran for about 6 to 11 cycles and used a J-beta primer mix along with a sample-barcoded 5' primer. A unique molecular identifier was introduced onto each TCR beta cDNA molecule by a template-switch 5' adaptor carrying 12 random nucleotides. At least 2.5 million CDR3-containing paired-end reads were obtained from each sample. First-strand cDNA was synthesized from all RNA with the Mint cDNA synthesis kit, primed by a TRBC-specific oligonucleotide. After uracil-DNA glycosylase treatment, a first 18-cycle PCR used universal primers M1SS and BC2_uni_R on all cDNA. The original methods were these. Normalization of each sample was performed by random selection of 1 million high-quality reads, each carrying a distinct molecular identifier. Instead of being binned into consensus sequences, reads that shared molecular identifiers were thrown out. MiTCR, with a Q25 quality threshold and the strictest error-elimination algorithm, was used for CDR3 identification, clonotype clustering and error correction. A nonparametric unseen species model with Euler transformation was used to estimate lower-bound total TCR beta diversity. TCRdb trimmed the raw reads at Q25, called clones with MiXCR and kept productive beta chains. Records with the same CDR3 protein are collapsed into one entry carrying the most frequent genes and DNA. It is TCRdb's table, rather than the study itself, that gives the V and J calls and clone size. Counted in this sample were roughly 730,000 distinct CDR3 sequences; roughly 50% of them appeared once. Of the sample, around 25% falls within the top ten clones.

The V and J segments used are TRBV7-3 and TRBJ2-1; no D gene call is confident. The sequenced sample consisted of blood. The clonotype comes from a man aged 40-49 years in good health. The CDR3 reads as follows: CASSLGQANLRSSYNEQFF. The DNA reads as follows: TGTGCCAGCAGCTTAGGGCAGGCGAACTTAAGAAGCTCCTACAATGAGCAGTTCTTC.